This note documents a single T cell receptor (beta chain) sequence. This specimen comes from a study of regulatory T cells in long-lasting Graves disease. Time point given: newly diagnosed GD, antithyroid drugs for less than 3 months. Scientists built the TCR library using RNA that was extracted from PBMCs. The authors built TCR beta libraries using iRepertoire HTBI primers and Arm-PCR of CDR3 regions. A single record per CDR3 protein comes from TCRdb applying MiXCR to the multiplex PCR reads. The table records some 450,000 distinct CDR3 sequences, roughly 15% of them present only once. The sample was also linked to a second study, of T cells in Graves' hyperthyroidism and ophthalmopathy.

This TCR came from a woman younger than 45 with Graves disease. Here the sequenced sample was peripheral blood mononuclear cells (PBMCs), taken at new diagnosis, from a patient treated with antithyroid drugs.

The DNA for the CDR3 is TGTGCCAGCAGTTTTAGCCCAGCGAGAGGGTCCCATGAGCAGTTCTTC. It yields the protein CASSFSPARGSHEQFF. V usage is TRBV27 and J usage is TRBJ2-1, with D perhaps TRBD2 (5 bases). The CDR3 extends over 16 amino acids. The ends were cut back, 3 bases at V and 8 bases at J, with 20 bases in the middle. CDR1 and CDR2 (germline): MNHEY, SMNVEV (reference sequence).